This T cell receptor (beta chain) was identified during a study of identical twins. TCRdb re-analysed the 5' RACE reads in MiXCR, keeping a single row per CDR3 protein. The sample holds more than 400,000 distinct CDR3 sequences, roughly 15% seen once. The CDR3 runs to 20 residues. J gave up 5 bases and V 6 bases, and 19 bases lay outside the gene matches. Germline values: CDR1 SGHRS, CDR2 YFSETQ. This clonotype appeared a few times. These same records also appear under a second study, on yellow fever vaccine responses in identical twins.

The gene calls are TRBV5-1 and TRBJ2-5; 16 bases match TRBD2. This TCR came from a woman under 30 in good health. Sequencing used CD4+ T cells sorted from blood. The CDR3 DNA reads as TGCGCCAGCAAATACTCCGGGACTAGCGGGAGGGCCAAGAGGGGGGAGACCCAGTACTTC. It yields the protein CASKYSGTSGRAKRGETQYF.